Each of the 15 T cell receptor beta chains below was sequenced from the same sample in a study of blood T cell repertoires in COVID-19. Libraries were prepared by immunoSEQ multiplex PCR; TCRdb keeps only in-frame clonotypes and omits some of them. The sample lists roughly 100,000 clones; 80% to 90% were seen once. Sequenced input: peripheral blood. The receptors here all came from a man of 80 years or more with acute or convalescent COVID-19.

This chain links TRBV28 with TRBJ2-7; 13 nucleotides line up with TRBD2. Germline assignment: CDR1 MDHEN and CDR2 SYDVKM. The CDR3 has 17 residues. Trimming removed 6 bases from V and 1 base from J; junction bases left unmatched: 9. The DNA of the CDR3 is TGTGCCAGCAGATGGGGACTAGCGGGGCCATCGTCCTACGAGCAGTACTTC. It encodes CASRWGLAGPSSYEQYF.

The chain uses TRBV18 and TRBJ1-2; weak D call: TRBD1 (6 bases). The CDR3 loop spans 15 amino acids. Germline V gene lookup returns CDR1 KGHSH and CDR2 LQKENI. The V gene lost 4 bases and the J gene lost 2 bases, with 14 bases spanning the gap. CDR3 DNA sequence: TGTGCCAGCTCACTAAACAGGGATAGCAACTATGGCTACACCTTC. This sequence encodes CASSLNRDSNYGYTF.

This CDR3 reads CASSLTGGYSGNTIYF. The CDR3 DNA reads TGTGCCAGCAGCTTGACAGGGGGATATTCTGGAAACACCATATATTTT. The rearrangement uses TRBV7-2 and TRBJ1-3; 9 bases align to TRBD1. The germline CDR1 and CDR2 sequences are SGHTA and FQGNSA. There are 16 residues in the CDR3. J was trimmed by 1 base and V by 3 bases; bases with no gene match: 4.

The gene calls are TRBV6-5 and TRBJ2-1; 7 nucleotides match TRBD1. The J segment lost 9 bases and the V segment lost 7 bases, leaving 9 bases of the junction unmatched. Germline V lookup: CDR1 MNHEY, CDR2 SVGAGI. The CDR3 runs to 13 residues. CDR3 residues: CASNPQGRSEQFF. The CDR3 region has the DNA TGTGCCAGCAACCCACAGGGGCGAAGTGAGCAGTTCTTC.

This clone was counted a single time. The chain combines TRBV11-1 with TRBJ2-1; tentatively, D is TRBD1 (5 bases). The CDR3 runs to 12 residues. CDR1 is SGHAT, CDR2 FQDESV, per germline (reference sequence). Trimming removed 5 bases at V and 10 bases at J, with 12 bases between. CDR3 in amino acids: CASSPGYREQFF. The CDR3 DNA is TGTGCCAGCAGCCCAGGGTACAGGGAGCAGTTCTTC.

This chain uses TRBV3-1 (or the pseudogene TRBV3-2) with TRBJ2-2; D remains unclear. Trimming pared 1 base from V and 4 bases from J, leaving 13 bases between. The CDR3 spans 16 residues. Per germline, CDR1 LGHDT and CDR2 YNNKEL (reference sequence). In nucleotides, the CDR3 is TGTGCCAGCAGCCAAGGTCAGGCTCTCGGCACCGGGGAGCTGTTTTTT. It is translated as CASSQGQALGTGELFF.

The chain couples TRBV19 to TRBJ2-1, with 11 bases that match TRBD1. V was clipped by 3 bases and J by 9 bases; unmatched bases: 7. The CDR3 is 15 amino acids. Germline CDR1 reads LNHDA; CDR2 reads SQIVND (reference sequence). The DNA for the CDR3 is TGTGCCAGTAGTATCGGACAGGGGGCTTACCCTGAGCAGTTCTTC. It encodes CASSIGQGAYPEQFF.

The CDR3 DNA follows: TGTGCCACCAGCAGAGATTTACAGAGTGCAACTAATGAAAAACTGTTTTTT. Its translation is CATSRDLQSATNEKLFF. The J gene is TRBJ1-4, the V gene TRBV15; no firm D call. Trimming left V 0 bases short and J 0 bases short, with 11 bases between. Germline-derived CDR1 and CDR2 are LNHNV and YYDKDF (reference sequence). CDR3 length equals 17 residues.

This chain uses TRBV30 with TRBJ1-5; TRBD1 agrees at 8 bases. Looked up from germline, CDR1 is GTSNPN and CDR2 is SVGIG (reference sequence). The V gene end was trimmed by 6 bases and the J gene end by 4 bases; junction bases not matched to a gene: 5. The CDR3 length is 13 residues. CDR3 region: CACSGGPNQPQHF. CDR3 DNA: TGTGCCTGCTCAGGGGGCCCTAATCAGCCCCAGCATTTT.

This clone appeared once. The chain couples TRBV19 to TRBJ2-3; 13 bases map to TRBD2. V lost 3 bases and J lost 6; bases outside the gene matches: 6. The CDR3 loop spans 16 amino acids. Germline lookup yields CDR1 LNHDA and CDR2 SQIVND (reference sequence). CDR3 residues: CASSIGLAGALDTQYF. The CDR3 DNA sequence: TGTGCCAGTAGTATTGGACTAGCGGGAGCATTGGATACGCAGTATTTT.

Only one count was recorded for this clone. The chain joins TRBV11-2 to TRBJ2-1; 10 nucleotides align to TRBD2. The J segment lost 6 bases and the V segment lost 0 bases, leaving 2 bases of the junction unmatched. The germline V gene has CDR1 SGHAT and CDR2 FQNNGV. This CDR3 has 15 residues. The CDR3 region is CASSLELAGSNEQFF. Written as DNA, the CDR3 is TGTGCCAGCAGCTTAGAACTAGCGGGATCCAATGAGCAGTTCTTC.

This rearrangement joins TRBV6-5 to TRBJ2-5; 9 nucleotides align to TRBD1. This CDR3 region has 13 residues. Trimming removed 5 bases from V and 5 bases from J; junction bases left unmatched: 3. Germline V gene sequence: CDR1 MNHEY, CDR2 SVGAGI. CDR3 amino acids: CASSNRGRETQYF. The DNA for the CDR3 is TGTGCCAGCAGTAACAGGGGGCGGGAGACCCAGTACTTC.

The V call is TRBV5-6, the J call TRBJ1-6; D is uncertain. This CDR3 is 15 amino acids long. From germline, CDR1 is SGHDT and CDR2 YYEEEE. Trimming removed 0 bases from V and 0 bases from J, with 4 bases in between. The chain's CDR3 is CASSLGHSYNSPLHF. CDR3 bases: TGTGCCAGCAGCTTGGGGCACTCCTATAATTCACCCCTCCACTTT. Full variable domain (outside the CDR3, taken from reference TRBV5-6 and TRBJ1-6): DAGVTQSPTHLIKTRGQQVTLRCSPKSGHDTVSWYQQALGQGPQFIFQYYEEEERQRGNFPDRFSGHQFPNYSSELNVNALLLGDSALYLCASSLGHSYNSPLHFGNGTRLTVT.

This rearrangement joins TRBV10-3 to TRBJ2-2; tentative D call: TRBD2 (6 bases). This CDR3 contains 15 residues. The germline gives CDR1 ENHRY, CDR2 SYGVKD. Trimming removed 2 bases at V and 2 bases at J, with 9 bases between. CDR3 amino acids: CAISEPGTNTGELFF. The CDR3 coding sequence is TGTGCCATCAGTGAGCCCGGGACTAACACCGGGGAGCTGTTTTTT.

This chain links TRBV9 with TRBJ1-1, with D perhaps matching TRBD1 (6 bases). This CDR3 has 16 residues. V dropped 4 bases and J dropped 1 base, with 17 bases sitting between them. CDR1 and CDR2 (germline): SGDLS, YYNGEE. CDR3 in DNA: TGTGCCAGCAGCCCCCGGGGGGGCAGGGGGAACACTGAAGCTTTCTTT. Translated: CASSPRGGRGNTEAFF. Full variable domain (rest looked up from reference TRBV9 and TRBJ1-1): DSGVTQTPKHLITATGQRVTLRCSPRSGDLSVYWYQQSLDQGLQFLIQYYNGEERAKGNILERFSAQQFPDLHSELNLSSLELGDSALYFCASSPRGGRGNTEAFFGQGTRLTVV.